This record looks at one T cell receptor (beta chain) sequence and its context. The data stem from a study of early T cells in non-severe SARS-CoV-2 infection. J lost 3 bases, V lost 3 bases, and 1 base had no gene match. CDR3 length: 13 amino acids. CDR1 and CDR2 from the germline V gene are SGHTA and FQGNSA. TCRdb fed the 5' RACE reads into MiXCR, producing one record per CDR3 protein. The sample holds roughly 86,000 distinct CDR3 sequences, more than 5% seen once. This chain uses TRBV7-2 with TRBJ2-7, with 8 bases that match TRBD2. This sequence was found in an adult who was a healthcare worker with PCR-confirmed SARS-CoV-2 infection or an uninfected control (not recorded which). Sequencing used whole blood. CDR3 in DNA: TGTGCCAGCAGCTTTACTAGCGGCTACGAGCAGTACTTC. This codes for CASSFTSGYEQYF.